This T cell receptor beta chain stems from a study of long-term antiretroviral therapy in people with HIV. Investigators performed immunoSEQ version v3.0 at survey level. Clones were read by immunoSEQ multiplex PCR, and TCRdb kept only the in-frame ones, dropping some. The sample holds about 28,000 clones, about 87% seen once. CDR3 size: 15 residues. CDR1 is MNHEY and CDR2 is SVGAGI in the germline V gene. V lost 6 bases and J lost 2; bases outside the gene matches: 6. The receptor was isolated from a young woman with HIV. The gene calls are TRBV6-5 and TRBJ2-3, with TRBD2 matching over 9 bases. The sample was unsorted PBMCs, taken 1.8 years after starting antiretroviral therapy. CDR3 sequence: CASSRLAASTDTQYF. CDR3 nucleotide sequence: TGTGCCAGCAGCCGACTAGCGGCATCCACAGATACGCAGTATTTT.